Sequencing of this T cell receptor beta chain was carried out in a study of cytomegalovirus exposure and HLA in healthy donors. PCR used 60 Vbeta primers and 13 Jbeta primers. The assay was immunoSEQ multiplex PCR, and TCRdb's table has in-frame clones only and misses some. There are fewer than 200,000 clones in the sample; around 80% occur only once, and about 2% lies in the top ten. Trimming removed 9 bases from V and 5 bases from J, with 6 bases in between. This CDR3 region has 9 residues. Germline lookup yields CDR1 SGDLS and CDR2 YYNGEE. The chain links TRBV9 to TRBJ2-7; D perhaps matches TRBD2 (5 bases). Sequences were obtained from PBMCs. The source is a male donor in good health and CMV-seronegative. The DNA of the CDR3 is TGTGCCACCGGGAACGAGCAGTACTTC. It yields the protein CATGNEQYF.